This TCR beta chain was documented in a study of human T cells and chemical hapten exposure. Sample time point: patch test 3, about 24 weeks after DPC sensitization. Treatment of the sample: therapeutic diphenylcyclopropenone sensitization with weekly scalp DPC. MiXCR was run by TCRdb on the RACE reads, yielding one entry per CDR3 protein. This table has 45,000 to 60,000 distinct CDR3 sequences, 9.5% to 15% appearing once. The sequence came from a man aged 30 to 39 with alopecia areata. Some clones in this sample may be carry-over from other donors' samples. The sequences come from whole blood, collected in connection with sensitization to the hapten diphenylcyclopropenone (DPC).

CDR3: CASSSTGQNQPQHF. The CDR3 DNA sequence: TGTGCCAGCAGCTCAACAGGTCAAAATCAGCCCCAGCATTTT. The chain uses TRBV7-2 and TRBJ1-5; tentatively, D is TRBD1 (5 bases). V dropped 4 bases and J dropped 4 bases, with 11 bases sitting between them. The length of the CDR3 is 14 residues. The germline V gene encodes CDR1 SGHTA and CDR2 FQGNSA.